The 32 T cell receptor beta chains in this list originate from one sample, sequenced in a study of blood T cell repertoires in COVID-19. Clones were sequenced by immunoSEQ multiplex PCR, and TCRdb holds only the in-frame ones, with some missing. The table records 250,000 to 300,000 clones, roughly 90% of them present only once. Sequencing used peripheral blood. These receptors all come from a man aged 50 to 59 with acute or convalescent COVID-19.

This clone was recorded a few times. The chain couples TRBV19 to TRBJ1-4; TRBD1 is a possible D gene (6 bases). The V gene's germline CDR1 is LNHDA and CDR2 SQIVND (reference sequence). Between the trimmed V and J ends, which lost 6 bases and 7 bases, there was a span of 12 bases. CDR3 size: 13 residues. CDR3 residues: CASSPGGGEKLFF. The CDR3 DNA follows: TGTGCCAGTAGCCCGGGGGGCGGTGAAAAACTGTTTTTT.

The CDR3 here is CASSLGTGNQPQHF. The DNA for the CDR3 is TGTGCCAGCAGCTTAGGGACAGGGAATCAGCCCCAGCATTTT. The rearrangement links TRBV7-8 to TRBJ1-5, with TRBD1 matching over 8 bases. Germline CDR1 SGHVS, CDR2 FQNEAQ. The CDR3 contains 14 residues. V dropped 1 base and J dropped 4; count of bases not matched to a gene: 0. The full variable domain, completed using reference TRBV7-8 and TRBJ1-5, is GAGVSQSPRYKVAKRGQDVALRCDPISGHVSLFWYQQALGQGPEFLTYFQNEAQLDKSGLPSDRFFAERPEGSVSTLKIQRTQQEDSAVYLCASSLGTGNQPQHFGDGTRLSIL.

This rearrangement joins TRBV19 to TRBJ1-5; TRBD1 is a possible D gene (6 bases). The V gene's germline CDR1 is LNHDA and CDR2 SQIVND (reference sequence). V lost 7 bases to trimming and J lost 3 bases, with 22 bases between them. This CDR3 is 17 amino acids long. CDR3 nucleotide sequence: TGTGCCAGTACCCTGAGGACAGACTCTACCCCCAATCAGCCCCAGCATTTT. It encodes CASTLRTDSTPNQPQHF.

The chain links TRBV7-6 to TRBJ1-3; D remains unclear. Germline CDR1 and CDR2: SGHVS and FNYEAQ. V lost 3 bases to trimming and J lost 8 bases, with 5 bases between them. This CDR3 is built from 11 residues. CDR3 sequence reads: CASSLRDTIYF. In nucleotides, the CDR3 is TGTGCCAGCAGCTTGAGGGACACCATATATTTT.

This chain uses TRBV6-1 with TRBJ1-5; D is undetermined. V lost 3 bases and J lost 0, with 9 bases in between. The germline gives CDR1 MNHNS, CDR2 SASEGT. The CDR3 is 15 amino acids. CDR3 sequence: CASSEDYFSNQPQHF. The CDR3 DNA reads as TGTGCCAGCAGTGAGGACTATTTTAGCAATCAGCCCCAGCATTTT.

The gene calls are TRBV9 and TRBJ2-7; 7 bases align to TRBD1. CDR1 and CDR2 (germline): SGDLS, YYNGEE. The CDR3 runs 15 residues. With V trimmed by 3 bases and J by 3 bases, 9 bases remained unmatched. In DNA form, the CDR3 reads TGTGCCAGCAGCGCGTCCGGGACAGCTTTCTACGAGCAGTACTTC. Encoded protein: CASSASGTAFYEQYF.

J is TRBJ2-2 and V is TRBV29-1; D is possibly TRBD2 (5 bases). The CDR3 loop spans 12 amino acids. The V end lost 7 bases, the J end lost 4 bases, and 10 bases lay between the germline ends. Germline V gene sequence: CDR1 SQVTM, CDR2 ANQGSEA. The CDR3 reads CSAGEITGELFF. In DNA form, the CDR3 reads TGCAGCGCCGGGGAGATCACCGGGGAGCTGTTTTTT.

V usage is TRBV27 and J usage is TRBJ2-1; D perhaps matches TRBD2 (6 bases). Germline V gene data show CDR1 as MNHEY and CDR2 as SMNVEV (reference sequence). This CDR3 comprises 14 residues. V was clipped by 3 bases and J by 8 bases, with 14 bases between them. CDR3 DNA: TGTGCCAGCAGTTTCCCCGGTGCGGGGCATGAGCAGTTCTTC. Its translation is CASSFPGAGHEQFF.

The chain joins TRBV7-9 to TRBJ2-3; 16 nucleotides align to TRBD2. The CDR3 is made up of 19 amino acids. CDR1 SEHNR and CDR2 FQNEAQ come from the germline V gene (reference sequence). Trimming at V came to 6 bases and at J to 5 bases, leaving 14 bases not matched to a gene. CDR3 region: CASRSNPGLAGGLGDTQYF. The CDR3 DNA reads TGTGCCAGCAGGTCTAATCCGGGACTAGCGGGGGGGCTAGGAGATACGCAGTATTTT.

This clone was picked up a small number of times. CDR3 bases: TGTGCCAGCAGGGATACAGGGGGAGGAGAAAAACTGTTTTTT. Its translation: CASRDTGGGEKLFF. V and J are TRBV6-5 and TRBJ1-4, with 8 bases lining up with TRBD1. Germline CDR1 reads MNHEY; CDR2 reads SVGAGI. The V gene end was trimmed by 6 bases and the J gene end by 8 bases; junction bases not matched to a gene: 8. The CDR3 is 14 amino acids.

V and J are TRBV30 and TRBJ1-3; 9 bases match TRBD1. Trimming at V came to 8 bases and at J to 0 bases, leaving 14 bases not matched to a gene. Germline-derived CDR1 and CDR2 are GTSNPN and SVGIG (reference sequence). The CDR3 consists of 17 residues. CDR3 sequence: CAGYRGRKAGSGNTIYF. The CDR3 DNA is TGTGCCGGTTACAGGGGGCGTAAAGCGGGCTCTGGAAACACCATATATTTT.

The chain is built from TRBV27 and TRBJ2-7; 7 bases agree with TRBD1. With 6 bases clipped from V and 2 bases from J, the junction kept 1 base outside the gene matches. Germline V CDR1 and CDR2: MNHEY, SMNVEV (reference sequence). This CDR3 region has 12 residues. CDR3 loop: CASRGTAYEQYF. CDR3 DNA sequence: TGTGCCAGCAGGGGGACAGCCTACGAGCAGTACTTC.

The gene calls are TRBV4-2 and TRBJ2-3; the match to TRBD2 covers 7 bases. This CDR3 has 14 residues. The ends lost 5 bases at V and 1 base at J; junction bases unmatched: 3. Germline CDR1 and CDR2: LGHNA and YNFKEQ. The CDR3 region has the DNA TGTGCCAGCAGCGATCGGGGGGGCACAGATACGCAGTATTTT. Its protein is CASSDRGGTDTQYF.

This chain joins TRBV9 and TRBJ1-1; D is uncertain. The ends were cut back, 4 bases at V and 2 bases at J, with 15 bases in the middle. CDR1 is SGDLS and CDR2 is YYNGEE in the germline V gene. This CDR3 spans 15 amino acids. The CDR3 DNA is TGTGCCAGCAGCCCCCGGGTCCAAAGAAACACTGAAGCTTTCTTT. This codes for CASSPRVQRNTEAFF.

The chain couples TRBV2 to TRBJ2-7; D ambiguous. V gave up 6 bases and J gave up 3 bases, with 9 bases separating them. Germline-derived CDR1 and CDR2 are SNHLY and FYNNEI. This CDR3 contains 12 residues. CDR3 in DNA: TGTGCCAGCAGCACCCGACACTACGAGCAGTACTTC. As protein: CASSTRHYEQYF.

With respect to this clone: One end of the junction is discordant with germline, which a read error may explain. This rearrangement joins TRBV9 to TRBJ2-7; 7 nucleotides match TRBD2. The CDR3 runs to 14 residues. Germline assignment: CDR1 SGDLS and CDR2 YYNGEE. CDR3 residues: CASSVDGSRPSGEF. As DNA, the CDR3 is TGTGCCAGCAGCGTAGACGGGTCCCGACCGAGCGGGGAGTTC.

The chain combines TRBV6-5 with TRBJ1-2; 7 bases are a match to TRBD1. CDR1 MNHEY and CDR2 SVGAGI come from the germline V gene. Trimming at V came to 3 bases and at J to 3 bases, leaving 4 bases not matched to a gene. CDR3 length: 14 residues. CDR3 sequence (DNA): TGTGCCAGCAGTTATCTAGACAGGGACTATGGCTACACCTTC. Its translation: CASSYLDRDYGYTF.

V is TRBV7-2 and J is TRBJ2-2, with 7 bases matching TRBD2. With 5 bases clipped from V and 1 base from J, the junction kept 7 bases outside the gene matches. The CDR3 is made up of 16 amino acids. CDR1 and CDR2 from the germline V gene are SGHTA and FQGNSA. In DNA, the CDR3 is TGTGCCAGCAGCACTCGGACTAGTGGGAACACCGGGGAGCTGTTTTTT. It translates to CASSTRTSGNTGELFF.

The CDR3 nucleotides are TGTGCCAGCTTTTCAGGGGGAACGATACACGGCTACACCTTC. Protein: CASFSGGTIHGYTF. The chain carries TRBV6-5 and TRBJ1-2; 7 bases agree with TRBD1. V was pared by 8 bases and J by 8 bases, with 14 bases of the junction left unmatched. The CDR3 extends over 14 amino acids. Germline loops: CDR1 MNHEY, CDR2 SVGAGI.

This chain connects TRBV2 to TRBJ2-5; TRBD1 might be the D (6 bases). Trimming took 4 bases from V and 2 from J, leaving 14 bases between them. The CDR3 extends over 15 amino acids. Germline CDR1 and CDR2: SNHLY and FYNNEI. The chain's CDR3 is CASSVLGAGQETQYF. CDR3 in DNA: TGTGCCAGCAGTGTCCTGGGGGCGGGTCAAGAGACCCAGTACTTC.

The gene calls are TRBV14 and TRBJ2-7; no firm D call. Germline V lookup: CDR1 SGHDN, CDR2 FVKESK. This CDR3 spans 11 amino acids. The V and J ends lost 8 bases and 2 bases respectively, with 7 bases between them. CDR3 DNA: TGTGCCAGCGGCACGACCTACGAGCAGTACTTC. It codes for CASGTTYEQYF.

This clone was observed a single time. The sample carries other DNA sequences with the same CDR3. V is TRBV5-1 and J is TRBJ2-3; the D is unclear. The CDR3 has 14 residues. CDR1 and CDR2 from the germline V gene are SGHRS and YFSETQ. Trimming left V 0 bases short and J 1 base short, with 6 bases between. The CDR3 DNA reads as TGCGCCAGCAGCTTGGAACGAGGCACAGATACGCAGTATTTT. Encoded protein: CASSLERGTDTQYF.

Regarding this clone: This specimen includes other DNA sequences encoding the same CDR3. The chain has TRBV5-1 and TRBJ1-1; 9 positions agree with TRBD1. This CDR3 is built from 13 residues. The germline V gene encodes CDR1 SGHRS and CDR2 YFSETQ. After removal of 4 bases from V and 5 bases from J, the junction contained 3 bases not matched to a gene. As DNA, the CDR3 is TGCGCCAGCAGCCCGGACAGGGGAACTGAAGCTTTCTTT. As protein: CASSPDRGTEAFF.

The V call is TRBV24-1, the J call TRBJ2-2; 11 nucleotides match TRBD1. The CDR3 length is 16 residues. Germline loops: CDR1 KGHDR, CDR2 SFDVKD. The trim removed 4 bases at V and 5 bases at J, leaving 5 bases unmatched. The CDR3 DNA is TGTGCCACCAGTGACCCGGACAGGGGGCTGACCGGGGAGCTGTTTTTT. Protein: CATSDPDRGLTGELFF.

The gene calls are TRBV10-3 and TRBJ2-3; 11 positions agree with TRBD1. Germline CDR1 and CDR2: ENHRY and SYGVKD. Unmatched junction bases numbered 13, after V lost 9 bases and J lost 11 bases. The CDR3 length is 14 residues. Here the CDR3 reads CAMSSDRGPSGQYF. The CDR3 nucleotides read TGTGCCATGAGTTCGGACAGGGGGCCTTCTGGGCAGTATTTT.

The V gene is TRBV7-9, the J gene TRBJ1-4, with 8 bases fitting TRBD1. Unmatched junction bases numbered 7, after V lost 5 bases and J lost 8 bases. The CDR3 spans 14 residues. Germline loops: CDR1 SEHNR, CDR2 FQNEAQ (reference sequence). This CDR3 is CASSPGQGREKLFF. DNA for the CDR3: TGTGCCAGCAGCCCTGGACAGGGAAGGGAAAAACTGTTTTTT.

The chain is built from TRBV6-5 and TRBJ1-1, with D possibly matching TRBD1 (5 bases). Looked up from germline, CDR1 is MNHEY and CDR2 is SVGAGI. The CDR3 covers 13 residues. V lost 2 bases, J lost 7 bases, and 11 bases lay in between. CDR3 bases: TGTGCCAGCAGTTACGCGACAGAAGTTGAAGCTTTCTTT. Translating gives CASSYATEVEAFF.

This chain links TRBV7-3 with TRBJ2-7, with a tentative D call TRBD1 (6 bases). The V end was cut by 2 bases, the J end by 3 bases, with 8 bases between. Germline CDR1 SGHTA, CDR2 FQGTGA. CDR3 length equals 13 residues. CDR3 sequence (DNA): TGTGCCAGCAGCTTATACAGGGACTACGAGCAGTACTTC. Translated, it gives CASSLYRDYEQYF.

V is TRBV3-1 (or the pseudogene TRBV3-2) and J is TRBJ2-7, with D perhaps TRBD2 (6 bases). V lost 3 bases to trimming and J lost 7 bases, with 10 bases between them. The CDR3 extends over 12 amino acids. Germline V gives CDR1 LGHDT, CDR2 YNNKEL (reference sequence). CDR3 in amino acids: CASSQSGREQYF. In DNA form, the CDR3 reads TGTGCCAGCAGCCAGTCGGGGAGGGAGCAGTACTTC.

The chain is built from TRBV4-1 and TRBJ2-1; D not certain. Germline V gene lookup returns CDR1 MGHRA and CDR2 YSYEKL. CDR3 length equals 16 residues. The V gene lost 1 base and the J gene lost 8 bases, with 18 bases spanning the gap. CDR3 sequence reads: CASSQVLPTQVDEQFF. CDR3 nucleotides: TGCGCCAGCAGCCAAGTTCTACCAACCCAAGTAGATGAGCAGTTCTTC.

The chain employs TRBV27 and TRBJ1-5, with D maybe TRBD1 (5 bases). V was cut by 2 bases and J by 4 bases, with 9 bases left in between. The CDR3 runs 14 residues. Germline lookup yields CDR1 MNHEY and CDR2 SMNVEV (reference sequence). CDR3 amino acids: CASSLGRENQPQHF. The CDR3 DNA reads TGTGCCAGCAGTTTAGGCAGGGAAAATCAGCCCCAGCATTTT.

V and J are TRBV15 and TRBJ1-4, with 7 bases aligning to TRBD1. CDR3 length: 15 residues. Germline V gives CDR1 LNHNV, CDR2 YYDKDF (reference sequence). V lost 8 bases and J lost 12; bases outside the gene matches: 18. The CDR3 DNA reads TGTGCCACCCAACAAGGAACAGGGGCCCCACGGGAACTGTTTTTT. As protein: CATQQGTGAPRELFF.